This paragraph reports one T cell receptor (beta chain). Its antigen is unknown. One end of the junction varies from germline; a read error may be responsible. Time point of the sample: persistent/refractory GD, antithyroid drugs over 5 years with positive TRAb. The TCR library was made from RNA that had been extracted from PBMCs in TRIzol. Relying on iRepertoire HTBI primers and Arm-PCR of CDR3 regions, the team built TCR beta libraries. One entry per CDR3 protein, called by TCRdb with MiXCR from the multiplex PCR reads. Of 350,000 to 450,000 distinct CDR3 sequences listed, approximately 25% are singletons. The CDR3 sequence is 15 residues long. From germline, CDR1 is SGHAT and CDR2 FQNNGV. These data are taken from a study of regulatory T cells in long-lasting Graves disease. Study-wide findings and caveats: The persistent group shared 3,000 or so public clonotypes, more than the approximately 880 shared by new patients. Favored usage of TRBV28, TRBJ1-2 and TRBJ2-5 was recorded in persistent disease. Lower TCR diversity characterized persistent Graves' patients relative to newly diagnosed patients.

The V and J genes are TRBV11-2 and TRBJ2-2; 9 positions match TRBD1. Sequenced here: peripheral blood mononuclear cells (PBMCs), sampled when the disease was refractory, from a patient treated with antithyroid drugs. The sequence was collected from a woman between 35 and 50 years old with Graves disease. The CDR3 protein is CASSKTGGASGELLF. The CDR3 DNA reads as TGTGCCAGCAGCAAAACAGGGGGCGCGAGCGGGGAGCTGCTTTTT.